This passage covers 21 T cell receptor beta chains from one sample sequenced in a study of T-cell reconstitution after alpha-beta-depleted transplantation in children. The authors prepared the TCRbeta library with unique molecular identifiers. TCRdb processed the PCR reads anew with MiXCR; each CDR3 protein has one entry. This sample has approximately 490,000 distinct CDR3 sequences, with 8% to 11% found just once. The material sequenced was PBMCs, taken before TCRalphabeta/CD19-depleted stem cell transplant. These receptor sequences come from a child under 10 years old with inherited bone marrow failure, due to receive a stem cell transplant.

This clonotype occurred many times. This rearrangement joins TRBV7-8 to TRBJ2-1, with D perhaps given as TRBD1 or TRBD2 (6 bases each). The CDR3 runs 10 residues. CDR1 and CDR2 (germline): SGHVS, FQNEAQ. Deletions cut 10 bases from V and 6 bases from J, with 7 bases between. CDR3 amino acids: CATGANEQFF. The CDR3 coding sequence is TGTGCCACGGGGGCCAATGAGCAGTTCTTC.

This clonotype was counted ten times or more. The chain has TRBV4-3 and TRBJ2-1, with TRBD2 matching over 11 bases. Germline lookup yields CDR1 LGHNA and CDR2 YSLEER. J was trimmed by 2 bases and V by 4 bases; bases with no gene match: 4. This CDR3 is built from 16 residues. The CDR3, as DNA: TGCGCCAGCAGCCGCCAGACTAGCGGGGCCTACAATGAGCAGTTCTTC. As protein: CASSRQTSGAYNEQFF.

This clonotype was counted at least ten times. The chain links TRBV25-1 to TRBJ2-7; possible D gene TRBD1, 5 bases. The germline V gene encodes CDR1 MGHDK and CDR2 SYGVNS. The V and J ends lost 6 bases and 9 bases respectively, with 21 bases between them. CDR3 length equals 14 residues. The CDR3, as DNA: TGTGCCAGCAGGAAGGGCCCCAGGGCCCCAGTGCAGTACTTC. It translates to CASRKGPRAPVQYF.

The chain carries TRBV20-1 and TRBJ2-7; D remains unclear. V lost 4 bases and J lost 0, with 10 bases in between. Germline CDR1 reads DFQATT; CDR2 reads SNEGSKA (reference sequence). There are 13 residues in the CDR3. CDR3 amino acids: CSANQGYSYEQYF. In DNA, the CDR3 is TGCAGTGCTAATCAAGGTTACTCCTACGAGCAGTACTTC.

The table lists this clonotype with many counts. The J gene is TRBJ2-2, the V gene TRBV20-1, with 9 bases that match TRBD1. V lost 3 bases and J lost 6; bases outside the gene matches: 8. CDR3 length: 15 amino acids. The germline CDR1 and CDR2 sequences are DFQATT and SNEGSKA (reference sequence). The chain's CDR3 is CSASLPQGAAGELFF. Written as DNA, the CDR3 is TGCAGTGCTAGTCTCCCACAGGGGGCTGCCGGGGAGCTGTTTTTT.

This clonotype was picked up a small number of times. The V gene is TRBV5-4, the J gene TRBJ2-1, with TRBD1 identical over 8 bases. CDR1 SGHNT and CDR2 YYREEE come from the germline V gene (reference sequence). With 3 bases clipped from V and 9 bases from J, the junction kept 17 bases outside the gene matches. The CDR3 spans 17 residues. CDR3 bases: TGTGCCAGCAGCTACGGGACAGGATCTCGGGTTCGGGGTGAGCAGTTCTTC. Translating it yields CASSYGTGSRVRGEQFF.

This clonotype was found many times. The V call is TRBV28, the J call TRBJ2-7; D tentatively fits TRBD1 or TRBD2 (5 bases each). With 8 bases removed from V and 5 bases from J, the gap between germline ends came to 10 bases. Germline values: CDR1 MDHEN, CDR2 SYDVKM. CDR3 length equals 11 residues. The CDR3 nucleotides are TGTGCCAGCTGGGGGTTCGACGAGCAGTACTTC. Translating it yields CASWGFDEQYF.

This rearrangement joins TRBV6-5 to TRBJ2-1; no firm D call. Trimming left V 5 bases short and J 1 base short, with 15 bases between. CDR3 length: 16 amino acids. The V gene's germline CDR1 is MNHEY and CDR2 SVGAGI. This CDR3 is CASSPQTGLSYNEQFF. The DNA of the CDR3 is TGTGCCAGCAGTCCCCAAACTGGATTGTCCTACAATGAGCAGTTCTTC.

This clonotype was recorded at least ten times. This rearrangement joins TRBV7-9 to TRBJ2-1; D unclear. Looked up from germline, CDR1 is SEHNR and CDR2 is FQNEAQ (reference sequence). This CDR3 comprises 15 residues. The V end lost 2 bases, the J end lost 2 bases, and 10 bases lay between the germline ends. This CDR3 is CASSLLLAPYNEQFF. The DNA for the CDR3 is TGTGCCAGCAGCTTACTGCTTGCTCCCTACAATGAGCAGTTCTTC. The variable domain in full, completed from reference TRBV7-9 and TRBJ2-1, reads DTGVSQNPRHKITKRGQNVTFRCDPISEHNRLYWYRQTLGQGPEFLTYFQNEAQLEKSRLLSDRFSAERPKGSFSTLEIQRTEQGDSAMYLCASSLLLAPYNEQFFGPGTRLTVL.

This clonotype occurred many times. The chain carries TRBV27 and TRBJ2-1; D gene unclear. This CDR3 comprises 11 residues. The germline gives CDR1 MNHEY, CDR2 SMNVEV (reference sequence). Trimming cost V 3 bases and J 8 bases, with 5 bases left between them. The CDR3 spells CASSFGYEQFF. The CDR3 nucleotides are TGTGCCAGCAGTTTCGGATATGAGCAGTTCTTC.

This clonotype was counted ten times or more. CDR3: CASSSASQLTGELFF. The CDR3 DNA reads as TGTGCCAGCAGTTCCGCCTCCCAGTTGACCGGGGAGCTGTTTTTT. V usage is TRBV28 and J usage is TRBJ2-2; D unclear. The germline CDR1 and CDR2 sequences are MDHEN and SYDVKM. The germline V and J ends were trimmed by 4 bases and 5 bases, with 14 bases remaining between them. The CDR3 totals 15 residues.

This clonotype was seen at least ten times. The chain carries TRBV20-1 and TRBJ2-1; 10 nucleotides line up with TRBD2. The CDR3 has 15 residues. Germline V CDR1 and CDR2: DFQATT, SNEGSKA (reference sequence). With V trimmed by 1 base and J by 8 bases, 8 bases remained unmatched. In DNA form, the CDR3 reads TGCAGTGCTAGAGTTCCGCTAGCGGGAGTAGATGAGCAGTTCTTC. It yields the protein CSARVPLAGVDEQFF.

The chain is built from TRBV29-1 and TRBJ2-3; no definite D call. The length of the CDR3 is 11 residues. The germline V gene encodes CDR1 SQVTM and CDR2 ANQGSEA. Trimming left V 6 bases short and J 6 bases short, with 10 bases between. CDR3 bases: TGCAGCGTACCAGGACCCGATACGCAGTATTTT. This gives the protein CSVPGPDTQYF.

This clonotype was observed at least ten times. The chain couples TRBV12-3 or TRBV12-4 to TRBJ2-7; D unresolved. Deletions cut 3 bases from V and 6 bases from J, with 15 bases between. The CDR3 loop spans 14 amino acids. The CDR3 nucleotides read TGTGCCAGCAGTTTCACCGGGTCCTCGGGCGAGCAGTACTTC. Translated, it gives CASSFTGSSGEQYF.

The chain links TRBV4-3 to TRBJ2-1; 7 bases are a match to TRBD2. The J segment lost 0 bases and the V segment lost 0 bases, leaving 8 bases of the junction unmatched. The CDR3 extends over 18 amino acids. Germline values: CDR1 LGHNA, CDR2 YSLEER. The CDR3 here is CASSQENLAEASYNEQFF. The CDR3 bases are TGCGCCAGCAGCCAAGAGAACCTAGCGGAGGCCTCCTACAATGAGCAGTTCTTC.

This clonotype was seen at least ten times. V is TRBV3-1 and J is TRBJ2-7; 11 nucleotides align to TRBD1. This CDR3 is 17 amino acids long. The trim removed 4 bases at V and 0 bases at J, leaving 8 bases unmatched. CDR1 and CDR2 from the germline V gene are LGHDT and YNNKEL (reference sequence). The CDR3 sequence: CASSPRTGGRSSYEQYF. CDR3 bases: TGTGCCAGCAGCCCCCGGACAGGGGGCCGTAGCTCCTACGAGCAGTACTTC.

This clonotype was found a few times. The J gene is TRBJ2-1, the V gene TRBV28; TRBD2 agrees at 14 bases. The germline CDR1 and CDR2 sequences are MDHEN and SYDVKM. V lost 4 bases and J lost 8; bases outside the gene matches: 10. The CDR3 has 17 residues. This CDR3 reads CASSWPPGLAGVDEQFF. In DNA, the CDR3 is TGTGCCAGCAGTTGGCCACCGGGACTAGCGGGAGTAGATGAGCAGTTCTTC.

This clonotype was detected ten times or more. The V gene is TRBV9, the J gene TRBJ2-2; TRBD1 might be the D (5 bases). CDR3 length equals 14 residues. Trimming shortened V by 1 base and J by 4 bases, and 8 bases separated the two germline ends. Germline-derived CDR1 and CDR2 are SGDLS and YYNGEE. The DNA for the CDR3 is TGTGCCAGCAGCGTACAGGGCTTCACCGGGGAGCTGTTTTTT. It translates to CASSVQGFTGELFF.

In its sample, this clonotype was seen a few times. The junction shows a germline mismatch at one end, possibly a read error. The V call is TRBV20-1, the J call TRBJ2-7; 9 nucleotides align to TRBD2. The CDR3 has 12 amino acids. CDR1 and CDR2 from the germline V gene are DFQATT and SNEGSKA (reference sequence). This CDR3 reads CSARDFTGLARF. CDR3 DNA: TGCAGTGCTAGAGATTTTACCGGACTAGCGCGGTTC.

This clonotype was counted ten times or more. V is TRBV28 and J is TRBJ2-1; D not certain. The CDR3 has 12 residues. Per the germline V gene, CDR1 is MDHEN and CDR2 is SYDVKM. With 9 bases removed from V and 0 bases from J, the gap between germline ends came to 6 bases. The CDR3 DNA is TGTGCCAGTGCCCCCTCCTACAATGAGCAGTTCTTC. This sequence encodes CASAPSYNEQFF.

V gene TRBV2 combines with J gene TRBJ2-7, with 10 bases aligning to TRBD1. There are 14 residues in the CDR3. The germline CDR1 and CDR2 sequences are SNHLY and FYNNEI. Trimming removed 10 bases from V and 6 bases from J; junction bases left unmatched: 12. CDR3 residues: CATQGTGETSEQYF. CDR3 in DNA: TGTGCCACCCAAGGGACAGGGGAAACCAGCGAGCAGTACTTC.